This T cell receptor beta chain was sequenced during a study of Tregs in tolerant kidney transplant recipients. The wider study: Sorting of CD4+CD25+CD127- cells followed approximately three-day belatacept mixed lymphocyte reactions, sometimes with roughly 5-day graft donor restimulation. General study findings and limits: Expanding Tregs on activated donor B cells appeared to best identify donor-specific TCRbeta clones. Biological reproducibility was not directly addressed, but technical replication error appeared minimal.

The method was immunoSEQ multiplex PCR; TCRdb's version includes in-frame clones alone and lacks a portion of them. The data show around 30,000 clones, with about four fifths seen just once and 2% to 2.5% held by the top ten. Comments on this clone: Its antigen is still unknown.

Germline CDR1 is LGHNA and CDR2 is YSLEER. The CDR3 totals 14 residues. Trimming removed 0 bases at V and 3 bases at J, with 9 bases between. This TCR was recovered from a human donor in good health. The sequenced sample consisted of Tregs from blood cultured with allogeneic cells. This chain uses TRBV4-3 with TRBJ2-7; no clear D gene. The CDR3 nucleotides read TGCGCCAGCAGCCAAGAGTTGGGTCTCTACGAGCAGTACTTC. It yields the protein CASSQELGLYEQYF.